The sequence of this T cell receptor (beta chain) was determined in a study of cytomegalovirus exposure and HLA in healthy donors. Study details: From donors who were HLA-typed, an early data release held about 85 million unique TCRs.

Overall study results and limits: Cytomegalovirus association was listed for approximately 160 TCR beta chains. What a later analysis reportedly showed was that an Asian-associated ancestry cluster had fewer N-insertions than the roughly 670-donor mean. Analysis was carried out at a later point, and it linked a missense DCLRE1C variant to TCR beta V- and J-gene trimming.

With regard to this clone: Its specificity is not known.

CDR1 and CDR2 (germline): SEHNR, FQNEAQ (reference sequence). There are 16 residues in the CDR3. V lost 1 base and J 0 bases, leaving 10 bases between the germline ends. PCR was performed using 60 Vbeta and 13 Jbeta primers. The protocol was immunoSEQ multiplex PCR, while the TCRdb copy is restricted to in-frame clones and leaves out a portion. This table holds around 87,000 clones, approximately 83% found once. The sequenced sample was PBMCs. The sequence derives from a man in his forties in good health and CMV-seronegative. V gene TRBV7-9 combines with J gene TRBJ2-4; D is undetermined. CDR3 amino acids: CASSLGDLLAKNIQYF. CDR3 bases: TGTGCCAGCAGCTTAGGAGACTTACTAGCCAAAAACATTCAGTACTTC. Full variable domain (remainder filled in from reference TRBV7-9 and TRBJ2-4): DTGVSQNPRHKITKRGQNVTFRCDPISEHNRLYWYRQTLGQGPEFLTYFQNEAQLEKSRLLSDRFSAERPKGSFSTLEIQRTEQGDSAMYLCASSLGDLLAKNIQYFGAGTRLSVL.